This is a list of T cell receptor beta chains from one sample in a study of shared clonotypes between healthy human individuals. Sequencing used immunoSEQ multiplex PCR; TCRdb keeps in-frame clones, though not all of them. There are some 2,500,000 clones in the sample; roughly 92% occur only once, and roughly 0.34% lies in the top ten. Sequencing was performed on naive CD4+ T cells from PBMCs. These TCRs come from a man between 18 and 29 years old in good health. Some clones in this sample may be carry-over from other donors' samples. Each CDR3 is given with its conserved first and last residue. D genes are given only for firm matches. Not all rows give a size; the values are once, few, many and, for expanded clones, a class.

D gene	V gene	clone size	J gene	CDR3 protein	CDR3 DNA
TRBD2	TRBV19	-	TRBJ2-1	CASSRTSGRLSYNEQFF	TGTGCCAGTAGTAGGACTAGCGGGCGCCTCTCCTACAATGAGCAGTTCTTC
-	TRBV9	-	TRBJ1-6	CASSAGLSYNSPLHF	TGTGCCAGCAGCGCCGGACTTTCCTATAATTCACCCCTCCACTTT
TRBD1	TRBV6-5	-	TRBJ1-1	CASSKYRGLNTEAFF	TGTGCCAGCAGTAAATACAGGGGTCTGAACACTGAAGCTTTCTTT
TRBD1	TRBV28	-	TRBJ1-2	CASSLLRTGGIYGYTF	TGTGCCAGCAGTTTACTAAGGACAGGGGGAATTTATGGCTACACCTTC
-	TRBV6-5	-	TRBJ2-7	CASGGLTYEQYF	TGTGCCAGCGGGGGCCTTACCTACGAGCAGTACTTC
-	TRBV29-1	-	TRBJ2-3	CSVESVGGDTQYF	TGCAGCGTTGAATCTGTTGGGGGAGATACGCAGTATTTT
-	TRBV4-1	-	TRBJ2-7	CASSHPATTYEQYF	TGCGCCAGCAGCCATCCGGCAACTACCTACGAGCAGTACTTC
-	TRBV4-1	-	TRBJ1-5	CASSLLPGNQPQHF	TGCGCCAGCAGCCTCCTCCCGGGCAATCAGCCCCAGCATTTT
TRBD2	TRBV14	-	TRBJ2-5	CASSQFPGLAGLETQYF	TGTGCCAGCAGCCAATTTCCGGGACTAGCGGGTTTAGAGACCCAGTACTTC
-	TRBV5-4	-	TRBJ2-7	CASSGSGTYEQYF	TGTGCCAGCAGCGGGAGTGGTACCTACGAGCAGTACTTC
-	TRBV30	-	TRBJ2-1	CAWSVAGTGTKGGEQFF	TGTGCCTGGAGTGTTGCCGGGACGGGAACTAAGGGAGGTGAGCAGTTCTTC
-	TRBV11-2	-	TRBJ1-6	CASSFSGNTGSPLHF	TGTGCCAGCAGCTTTTCAGGGAATACGGGCTCACCCCTCCACTTT
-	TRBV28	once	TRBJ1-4	CASSFVSRDNEKLFF	TGTGCCAGCAGTTTTGTTTCCCGAGATAATGAAAAACTGTTTTTT
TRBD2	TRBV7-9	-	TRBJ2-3	CASSLVSAGGSGEF	TGTGCCAGCAGCTTAGTCTCGGCGGGAGGCTCGGGGGAATTT
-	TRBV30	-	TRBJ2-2	CAWRGYTGELFF	TGTGCCTGGCGGGGGTACACCGGGGAGCTGTTTTTT
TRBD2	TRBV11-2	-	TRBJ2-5	CASSPSTSGGTQETQYF	TGTGCCAGCAGCCCTTCGACTAGCGGGGGGACCCAAGAGACCCAGTACTTC
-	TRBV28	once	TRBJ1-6	CASSPPPTGSPLHF	TGTGCCAGCAGTCCACCCCCTACCGGGTCACCCCTCCACTTT
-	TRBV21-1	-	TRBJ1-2	CASSKTGSADGYTF	TGTGCCAGCAGCAAAACCGGGTCTGCCGATGGCTACACCTTC
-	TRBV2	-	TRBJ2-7	CASSEIPGWEQYF	TGTGCCAGCAGTGAAATCCCAGGGTGGGAGCAGTACTTC
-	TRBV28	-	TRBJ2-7	CAIPGPNPYEQYF	TGTGCCATTCCGGGTCCCAACCCTTACGAGCAGTACTTC
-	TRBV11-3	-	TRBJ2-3	CASSQGTAVDTQYF	TGTGCCAGCAGCCAAGGGACCGCGGTAGATACGCAGTATTTT
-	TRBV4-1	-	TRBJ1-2	CASSQVVTASGYGYTF	TGCGCCAGCAGCCAAGTTGTGACAGCTAGCGGGTATGGCTACACCTTC
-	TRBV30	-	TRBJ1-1	CAWSVTGRTEAFF	TGTGCCTGGAGTGTAACCGGGCGCACTGAAGCTTTCTTT
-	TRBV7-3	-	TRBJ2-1	CASSLTSVALVSNEQFF	TGTGCCAGCAGCTTAACTAGCGTCGCCCTGGTTAGCAATGAGCAGTTCTTC
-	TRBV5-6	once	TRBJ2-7	CASSFTVAGSAQYF	TGTGCCAGCAGCTTCACAGTGGCGGGCAGTGCGCAGTACTTC
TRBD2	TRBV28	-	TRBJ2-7	CASSSIGLAGSYEQYF	TGTGCCAGCAGTTCCATAGGACTAGCGGGCTCCTACGAGCAGTACTTC
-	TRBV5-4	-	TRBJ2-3	CASSPGEVRSTDTQYF	TGTGCCAGCAGCCCCGGTGAGGTACGAAGCACAGATACGCAGTATTTT
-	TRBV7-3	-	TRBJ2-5	CASSLGEVETQYF	TGTGCCAGCAGCCTTGGGGAGGTGGAGACCCAGTACTTC
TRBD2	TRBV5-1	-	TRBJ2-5	CASSPGLAGVETQYF	TGCGCCAGCAGCCCGGGACTAGCGGGCGTGGAGACCCAGTACTTC
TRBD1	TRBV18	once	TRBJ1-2	CASSPAGQGDYGYTF	TGTGCCAGCTCACCGGCGGGACAGGGTGACTATGGCTACACCTTC
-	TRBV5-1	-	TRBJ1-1	CASSSLAGIAEAFF	TGCGCCAGCAGCTCCTTGGCAGGGATCGCTGAAGCTTTCTTT
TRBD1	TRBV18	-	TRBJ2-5	CASSLGTGGGEETQYF	TGTGCCAGCTCACTCGGGACAGGAGGAGGGGAGGAGACCCAGTACTTC
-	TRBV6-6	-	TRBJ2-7	CASSYEWMAYEQYF	TGTGCCAGCAGTTACGAGTGGATGGCCTACGAGCAGTACTTC
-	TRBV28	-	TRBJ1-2	CASSFEWGGYTF	TGTGCCAGCAGTTTTGAGTGGGGTGGCTACACCTTC
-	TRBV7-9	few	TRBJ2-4	CASSLVGPAQYF	TGTGCCAGCAGCTTAGTTGGCCCGGCACAGTACTTC
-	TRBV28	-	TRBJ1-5	CASSLSGGWTLEYQPQHF	TGTGCCAGCAGTTTATCTGGGGGCTGGACGTTGGAATATCAGCCCCAGCATTTT
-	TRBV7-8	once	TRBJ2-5	CASSSPSVEQETQYF	TGTGCCAGCAGCTCCCCGAGCGTGGAACAAGAGACCCAGTACTTC
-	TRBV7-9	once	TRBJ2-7	CASSLHRYYEQYF	TGTGCCAGCAGCTTGCACCGGTACTACGAGCAGTACTTC
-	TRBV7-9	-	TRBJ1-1	CASSLPPAPNTEAFF	TGTGCCAGCAGCCTGCCCCCCGCACCTAACACTGAAGCTTTCTTT
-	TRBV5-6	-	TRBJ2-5	CASTSPSSGEETQYF	TGTGCCAGCACCTCTCCCTCGTCAGGGGAGGAGACCCAGTACTTC